This TCR beta chain was recorded in a study of T-cell memory formation after mild COVID-19. About the study: Among the donors, TCR clusters were largely specific to each donor.

This CDR3 is 14 amino acids long. V shed 3 bases and J 6 bases; nucleotides not matched to a gene: 1. In germline, CDR1 is SGHTA, CDR2 FQGNSA. Notes on the study in general: Among contracting clones, CD4+ were mainly CM/EM and CD8+ enriched in EMRA.

TCRdb fed the 5' RACE reads into MiXCR, producing one record per CDR3 protein. In the table there are 340,000 or so distinct CDR3 sequences, 10% to 15% of which are singletons. Comment on this clonotype: What it binds is not known.

The chain employs TRBV7-2 and TRBJ2-7; 14 bases map to TRBD2. This TCR was recovered from a man aged 18-30 years who had mild COVID-19 (a few samples of this study predate the infection). Cell type and time point are not known. Sequenced: PBMCs or a T cell subset sorted from them (not recorded which). CDR3 coding DNA: TGTGCCAGCAGCTTGACTAGCGGGGGGGCCGAGCAGTACTTC. This sequence encodes CASSLTSGGAEQYF.